Sequencing of this TCR beta chain was carried out in a study of blood T cell repertoires in COVID-19. About the study: The study drew acute and convalescent COVID-19 samples from the United States, Italy and Spain.

With V trimmed by 6 bases and J by 0 bases, 13 bases remained unmatched. Germline assignment: CDR1 MNHEY and CDR2 SMNVEV (reference sequence). The length of the CDR3 is 19 residues. Original data processing: Reference gene primer amplification gave estimated nucleated cell counts. The data were produced by immunoSEQ multiplex PCR, yet TCRdb's version contains in-frame clones alone and is incomplete. Clonal size and the V and J genes are those of that table, whereas D and trimming came from the DNA. The table records 280,000 or so clones, approximately 85% of them present only once. The source is a human donor in a cohort sampled during active COVID-19. This sequence joins TRBV27 and TRBJ2-1; 11 bases map to TRBD2. What was sequenced was peripheral blood. The CDR3 loop reads CASSGGTSGTLISYNEQFF. CDR3 nucleotides: TGTGCCAGCAGCGGGGGGACTAGCGGAACTTTAATCTCCTACAATGAGCAGTTCTTC.